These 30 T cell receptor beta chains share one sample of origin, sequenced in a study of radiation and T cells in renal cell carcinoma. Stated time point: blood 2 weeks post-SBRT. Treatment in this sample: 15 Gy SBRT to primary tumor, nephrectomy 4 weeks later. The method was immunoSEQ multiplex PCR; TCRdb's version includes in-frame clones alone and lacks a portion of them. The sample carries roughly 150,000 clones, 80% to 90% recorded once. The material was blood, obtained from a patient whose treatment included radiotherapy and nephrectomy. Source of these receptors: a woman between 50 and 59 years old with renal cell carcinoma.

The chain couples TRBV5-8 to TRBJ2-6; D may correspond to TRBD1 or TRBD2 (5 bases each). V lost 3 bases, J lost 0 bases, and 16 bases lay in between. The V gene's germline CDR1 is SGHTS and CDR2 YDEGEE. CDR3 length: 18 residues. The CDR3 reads CASSSAGTVSSGANVLTF. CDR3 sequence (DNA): TGTGCCAGCAGCTCCGCCGGGACGGTGAGCTCTGGGGCCAACGTCCTGACTTTC.

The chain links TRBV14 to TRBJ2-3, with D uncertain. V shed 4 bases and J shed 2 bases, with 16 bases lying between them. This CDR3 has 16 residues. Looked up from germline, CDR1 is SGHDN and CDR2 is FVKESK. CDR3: CASSLQNWGSTDTQYF. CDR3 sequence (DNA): TGTGCCAGCAGCCTTCAGAATTGGGGATCCACAGATACGCAGTATTTT.

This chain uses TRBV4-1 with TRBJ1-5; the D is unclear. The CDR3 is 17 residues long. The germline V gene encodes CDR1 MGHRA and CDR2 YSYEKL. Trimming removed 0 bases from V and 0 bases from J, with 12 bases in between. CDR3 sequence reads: CASSQESQDYSNQPQHF. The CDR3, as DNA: TGCGCCAGCAGCCAAGAGAGTCAGGACTATAGCAATCAGCCCCAGCATTTT.

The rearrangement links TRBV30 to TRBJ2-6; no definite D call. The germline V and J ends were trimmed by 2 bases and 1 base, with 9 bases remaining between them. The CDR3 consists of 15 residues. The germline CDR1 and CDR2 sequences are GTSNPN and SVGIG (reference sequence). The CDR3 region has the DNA TGTGCCTGGAGTCGGCTGGCTTCTGGGGCCAACGTCCTGACTTTC. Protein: CAWSRLASGANVLTF.

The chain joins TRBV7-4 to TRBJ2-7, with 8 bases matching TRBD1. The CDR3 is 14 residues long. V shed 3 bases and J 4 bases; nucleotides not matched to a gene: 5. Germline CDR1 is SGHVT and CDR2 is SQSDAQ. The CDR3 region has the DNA TGTGCCAGCAGCTTGCGACAGGGGTGGTACGAGCAGTACTTC. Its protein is CASSLRQGWYEQYF.

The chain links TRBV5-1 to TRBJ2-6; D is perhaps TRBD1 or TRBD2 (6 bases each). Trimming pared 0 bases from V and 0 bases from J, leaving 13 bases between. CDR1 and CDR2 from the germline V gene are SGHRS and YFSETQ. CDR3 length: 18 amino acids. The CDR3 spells CASSLGGGGHSGANVLTF. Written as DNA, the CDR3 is TGCGCCAGCAGCTTGGGTGGAGGGGGTCACTCTGGGGCCAACGTCCTGACTTTC.

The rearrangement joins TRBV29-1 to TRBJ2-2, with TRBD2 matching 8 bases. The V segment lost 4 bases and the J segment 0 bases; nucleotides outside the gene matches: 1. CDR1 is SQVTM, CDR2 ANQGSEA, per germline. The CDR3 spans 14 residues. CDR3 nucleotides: TGCAGCGTTGCGGGGGGGCCGAACACCGGGGAGCTGTTTTTT. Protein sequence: CSVAGGPNTGELFF.

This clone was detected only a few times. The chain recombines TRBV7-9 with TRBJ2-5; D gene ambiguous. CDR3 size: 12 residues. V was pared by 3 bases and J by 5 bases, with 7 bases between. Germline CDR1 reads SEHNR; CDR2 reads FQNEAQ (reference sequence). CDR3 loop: CASSFIGETQYF. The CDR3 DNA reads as TGTGCCAGCAGCTTCATAGGCGAGACCCAGTACTTC.

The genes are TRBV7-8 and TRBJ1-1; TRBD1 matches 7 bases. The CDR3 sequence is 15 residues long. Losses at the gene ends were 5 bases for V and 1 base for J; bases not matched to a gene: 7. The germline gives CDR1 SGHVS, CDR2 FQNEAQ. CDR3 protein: CASSPLAGGNTEAFF. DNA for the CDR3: TGTGCCAGCAGCCCCCTCGCAGGGGGGAACACTGAAGCTTTCTTT. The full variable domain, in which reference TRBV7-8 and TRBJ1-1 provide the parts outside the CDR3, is GAGVSQSPRYKVAKRGQDVALRCDPISGHVSLFWYQQALGQGPEFLTYFQNEAQLDKSGLPSDRFFAERPEGSVSTLKIQRTQQEDSAVYLCASSPLAGGNTEAFFGQGTRLTVV.

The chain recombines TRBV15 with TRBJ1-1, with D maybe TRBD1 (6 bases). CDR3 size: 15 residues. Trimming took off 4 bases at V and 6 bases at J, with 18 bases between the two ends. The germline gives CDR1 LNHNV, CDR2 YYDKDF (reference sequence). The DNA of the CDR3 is TGTGCCACCAGCATATTTGACCCCGGGACATCTGAAGCTTTCTTT. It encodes CATSIFDPGTSEAFF.

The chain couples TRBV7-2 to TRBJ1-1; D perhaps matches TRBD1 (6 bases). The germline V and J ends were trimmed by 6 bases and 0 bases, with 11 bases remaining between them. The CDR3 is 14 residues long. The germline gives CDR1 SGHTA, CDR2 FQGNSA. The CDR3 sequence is CASRTGTLNTEAFF. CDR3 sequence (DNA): TGTGCCAGCAGGACCGGGACACTGAACACTGAAGCTTTCTTT.

This chain's CDR3 is CASSLGTMDYGYTF. For the CDR3, the DNA is TGTGCCAGCAGCTTGGGGACGATGGACTATGGCTACACCTTC. The chain couples TRBV5-5 to TRBJ1-2; D remains unclear. With 0 bases removed from V and 3 bases from J, the gap between germline ends came to 9 bases. This CDR3 is 14 amino acids long. Looked up from germline, CDR1 is SGHKS and CDR2 is YYEKEE (reference sequence). The complete variable domain, with remaining parts taken from reference TRBV5-5 and TRBJ1-2, reads DAGVTQSPTHLIKTRGQQVTLRCSPISGHKSVSWYQQVLGQGPQFIFQYYEKEERGRGNFPDRFSARQFPNYSSELNVNALLLGDSALYLCASSLGTMDYGYTFGSGTRLTVV.

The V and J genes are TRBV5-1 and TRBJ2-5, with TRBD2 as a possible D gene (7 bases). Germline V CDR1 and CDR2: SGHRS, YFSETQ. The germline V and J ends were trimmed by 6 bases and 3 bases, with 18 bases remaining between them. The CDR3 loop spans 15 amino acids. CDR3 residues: CASTEGGGQEETQYF. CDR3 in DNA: TGCGCCAGCACCGAAGGGGGAGGGCAGGAAGAGACCCAGTACTTC.

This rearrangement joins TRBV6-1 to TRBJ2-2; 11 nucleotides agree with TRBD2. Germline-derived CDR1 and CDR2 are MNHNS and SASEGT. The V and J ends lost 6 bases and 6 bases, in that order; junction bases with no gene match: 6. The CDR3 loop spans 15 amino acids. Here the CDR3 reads CASRLLAGEPGELFF. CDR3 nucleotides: TGTGCCAGCAGACTACTAGCGGGGGAGCCCGGGGAGCTGTTTTTT.

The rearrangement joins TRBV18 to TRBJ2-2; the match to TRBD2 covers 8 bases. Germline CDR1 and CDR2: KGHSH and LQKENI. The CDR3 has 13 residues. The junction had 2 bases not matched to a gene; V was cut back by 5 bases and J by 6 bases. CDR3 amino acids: CASSGLAPGELFF. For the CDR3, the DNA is TGTGCCAGCTCAGGACTAGCCCCCGGGGAGCTGTTTTTT.

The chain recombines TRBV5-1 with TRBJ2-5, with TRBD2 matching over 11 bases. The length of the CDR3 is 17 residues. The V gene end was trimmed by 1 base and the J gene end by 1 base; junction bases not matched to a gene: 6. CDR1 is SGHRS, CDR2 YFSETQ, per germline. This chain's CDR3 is CASSLTTSGGLQETQYF. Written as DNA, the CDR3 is TGCGCCAGCAGCTTGACTACTAGCGGGGGCCTCCAAGAGACCCAGTACTTC.

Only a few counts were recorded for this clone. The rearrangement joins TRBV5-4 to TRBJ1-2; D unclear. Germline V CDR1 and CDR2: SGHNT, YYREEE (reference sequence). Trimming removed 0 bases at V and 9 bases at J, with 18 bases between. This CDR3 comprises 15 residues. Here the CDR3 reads CASSLEGGSGRSYTF. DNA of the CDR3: TGTGCCAGCAGCTTGGAGGGTGGGTCAGGACGTAGCTACACCTTC.

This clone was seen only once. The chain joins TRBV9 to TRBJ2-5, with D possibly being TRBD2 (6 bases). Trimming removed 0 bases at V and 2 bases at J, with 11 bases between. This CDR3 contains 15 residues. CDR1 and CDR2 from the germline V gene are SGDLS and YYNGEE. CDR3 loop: CASSVVGGLQETQYF. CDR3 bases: TGTGCCAGCAGCGTAGTGGGGGGTTTACAAGAGACCCAGTACTTC.

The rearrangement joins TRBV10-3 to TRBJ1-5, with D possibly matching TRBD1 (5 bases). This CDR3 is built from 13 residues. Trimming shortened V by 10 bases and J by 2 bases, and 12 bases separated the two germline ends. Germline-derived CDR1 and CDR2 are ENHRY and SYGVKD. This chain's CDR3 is CASRDDGNQPQHF. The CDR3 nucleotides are TGTGCCAGCAGGGACGACGGCAATCAGCCCCAGCATTTT.

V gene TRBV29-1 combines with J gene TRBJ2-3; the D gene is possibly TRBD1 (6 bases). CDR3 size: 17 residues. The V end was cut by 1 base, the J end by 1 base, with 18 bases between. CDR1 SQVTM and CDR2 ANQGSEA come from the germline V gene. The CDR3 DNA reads TGCAGCGTTGAAGCCTTTGGGGTCAAGGGGGGCACAGATACGCAGTATTTT. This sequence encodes CSVEAFGVKGGTDTQYF.

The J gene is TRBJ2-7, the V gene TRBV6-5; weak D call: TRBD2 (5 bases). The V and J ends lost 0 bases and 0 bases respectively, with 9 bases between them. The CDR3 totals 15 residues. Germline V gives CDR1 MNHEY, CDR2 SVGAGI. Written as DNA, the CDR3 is TGTGCCAGCAGTTACTCGACGGGGATCTCCTACGAGCAGTACTTC. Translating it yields CASSYSTGISYEQYF.

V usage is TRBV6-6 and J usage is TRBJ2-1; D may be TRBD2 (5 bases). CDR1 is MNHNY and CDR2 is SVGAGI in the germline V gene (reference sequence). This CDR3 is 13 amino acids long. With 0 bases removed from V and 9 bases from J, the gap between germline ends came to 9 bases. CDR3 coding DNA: TGTGCCAGCAGTTACTCAGGCGGGTTTGAGCAGTTCTTC. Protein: CASSYSGGFEQFF.

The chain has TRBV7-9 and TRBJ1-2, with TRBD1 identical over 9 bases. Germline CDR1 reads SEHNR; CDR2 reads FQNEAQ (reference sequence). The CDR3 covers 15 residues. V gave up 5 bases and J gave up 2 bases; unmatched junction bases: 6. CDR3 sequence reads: CASSRDRGKNYGYTF. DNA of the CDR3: TGTGCCAGCAGCCGCGACAGGGGGAAAAACTATGGCTACACCTTC.

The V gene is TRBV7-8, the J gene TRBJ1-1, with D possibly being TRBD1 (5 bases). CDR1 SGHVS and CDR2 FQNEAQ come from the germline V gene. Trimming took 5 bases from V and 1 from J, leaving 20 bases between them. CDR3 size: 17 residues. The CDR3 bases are TGTGCCAGCAGCCAAGGTCTTCTCTCTGGGGGGAACACTGAAGCTTTCTTT. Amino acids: CASSQGLLSGGNTEAFF.

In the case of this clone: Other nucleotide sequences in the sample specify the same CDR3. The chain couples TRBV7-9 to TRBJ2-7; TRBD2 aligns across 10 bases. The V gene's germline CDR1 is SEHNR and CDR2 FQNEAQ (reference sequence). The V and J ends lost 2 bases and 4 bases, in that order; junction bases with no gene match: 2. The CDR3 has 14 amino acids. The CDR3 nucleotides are TGTGCCAGCAGCTTAAGCGGGGGGGCTTACGAGCAGTACTTC. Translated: CASSLSGGAYEQYF.

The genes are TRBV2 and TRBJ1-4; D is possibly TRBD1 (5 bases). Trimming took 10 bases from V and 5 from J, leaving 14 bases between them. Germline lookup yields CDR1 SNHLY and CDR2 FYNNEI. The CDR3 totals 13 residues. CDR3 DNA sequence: TGTGCCAACCAGGGCGCAGGGAATGAAAAACTGTTTTTT. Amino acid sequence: CANQGAGNEKLFF. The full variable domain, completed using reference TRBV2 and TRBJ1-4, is EPEVTQTPSHQVTQMGQEVILRCVPISNHLYFYWYRQILGQKVEFLVSFYNNEISEKSEIFDDQFSVERPDGSNFTLKIRSTKLEDSAMYFCANQGAGNEKLFFGSGTQLSVL.

The CDR3 here is CASSVDHREVYGYTF. The DNA for the CDR3 is TGTGCCAGCAGCGTAGATCACAGGGAGGTCTATGGCTACACCTTC. The V and J genes are TRBV9 and TRBJ1-2; D is possibly TRBD1 (6 bases). The CDR3 covers 15 residues. Trimming cost V 0 bases and J 4 bases, with 13 bases left between them. CDR1 is SGDLS and CDR2 is YYNGEE in the germline V gene.

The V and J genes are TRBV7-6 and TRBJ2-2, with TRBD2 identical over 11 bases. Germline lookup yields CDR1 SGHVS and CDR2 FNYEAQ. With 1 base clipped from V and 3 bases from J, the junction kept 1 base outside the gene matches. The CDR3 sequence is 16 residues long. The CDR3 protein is CASSLGLAGYTGELFF. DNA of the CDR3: TGTGCCAGCAGCTTAGGACTAGCGGGGTACACCGGGGAGCTGTTTTTT.

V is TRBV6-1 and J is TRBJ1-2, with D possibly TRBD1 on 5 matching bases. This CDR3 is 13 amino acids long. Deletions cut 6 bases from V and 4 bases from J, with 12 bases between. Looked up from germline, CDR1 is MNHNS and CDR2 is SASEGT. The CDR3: CASSLQEPYGYTF. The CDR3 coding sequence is TGTGCCAGCAGCCTACAGGAACCCTATGGCTACACCTTC.

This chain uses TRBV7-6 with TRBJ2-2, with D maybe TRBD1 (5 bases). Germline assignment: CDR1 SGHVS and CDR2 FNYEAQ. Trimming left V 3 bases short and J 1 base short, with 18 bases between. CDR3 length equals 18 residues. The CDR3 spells CASSFWGRITENTGELFF. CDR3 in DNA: TGTGCCAGCAGCTTTTGGGGCAGGATCACTGAGAACACCGGGGAGCTGTTTTTT.